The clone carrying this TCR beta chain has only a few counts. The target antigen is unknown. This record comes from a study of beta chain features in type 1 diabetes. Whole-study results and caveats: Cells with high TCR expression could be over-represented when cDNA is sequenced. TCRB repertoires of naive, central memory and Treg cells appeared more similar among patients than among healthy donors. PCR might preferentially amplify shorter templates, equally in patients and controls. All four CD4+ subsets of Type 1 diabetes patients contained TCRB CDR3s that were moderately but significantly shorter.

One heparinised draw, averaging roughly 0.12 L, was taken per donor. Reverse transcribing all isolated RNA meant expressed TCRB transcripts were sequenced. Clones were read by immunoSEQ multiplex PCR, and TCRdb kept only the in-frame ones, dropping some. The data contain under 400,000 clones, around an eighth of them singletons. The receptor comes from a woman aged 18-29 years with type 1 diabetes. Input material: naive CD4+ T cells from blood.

CDR3 in amino acids: CSVARDSSDTEAFF. CDR3 nucleotide sequence: TGCAGCGTGGCCCGGGACTCTTCGGACACTGAAGCTTTCTTT. J is TRBJ1-1 and V is TRBV29-1; possible D gene TRBD1, 5 bases. In germline, CDR1 is SQVTM, CDR2 ANQGSEA. The V end lost 6 bases, the J end lost 3 bases, and 17 bases lay between the germline ends. The CDR3 is made up of 14 amino acids.